Presented here are 31 T cell receptor beta chains from one specimen sequenced in a study of T-cell reconstitution after alpha-beta-depleted transplantation in children. For TCRbeta, the library was prepared with unique molecular identifiers. TCRdb redid the calling of the PCR reads with MiXCR, one entry per CDR3 protein. This table holds 300,000 to 350,000 distinct CDR3 sequences, roughly 15% found once. The specimen was PBMCs, mostly from graft donor cells, collected 360 days after TCRalphabeta/CD19-depleted stem cell transplant. All receptors derive from a male patient aged 2 to 10 who had a stem cell transplant for acute lymphoblastic leukemia, so the T cells may come from the graft donor.

The chain links TRBV18 to TRBJ2-7; TRBD1 agrees at 9 bases. V lost 6 bases and J lost 3; bases outside the gene matches: 9. Germline CDR1 is KGHSH and CDR2 is LQKENI. The CDR3 contains 15 residues. CDR3 coding DNA: TGTGCCAGCTCTGGCCGGACAGGGGTCGGCTACGAGCAGTACTTC. It encodes CASSGRTGVGYEQYF. Combining the CDR3 with reference TRBV18 and TRBJ2-7 gives the whole variable domain NAGVMQNPRHLVRRRGQEARLRCSPMKGHSHVYWYRQLPEEGLKFMVYLQKENIIDESGMPKERFSAEFPKEGPSILRIQQVVRGDSAAYFCASSGRTGVGYEQYFGPGTRLTVT.

This chain connects TRBV7-9 to TRBJ2-3, with 8 bases lining up with TRBD2. The CDR3 has 16 amino acids. CDR1 is SEHNR, CDR2 FQNEAQ, per germline (reference sequence). J lost 4 bases, V lost 5 bases, and 11 bases had no gene match. The CDR3: CASSPRGGGRADTQYF. In nucleotides, the CDR3 is TGTGCCAGCAGCCCACGGGGGGGAGGACGGGCAGATACGCAGTATTTT.

This clonotype was found a few times. The genes are TRBV5-6 and TRBJ2-3; 7 bases agree with TRBD2. CDR1 is SGHDT and CDR2 is YYEEEE in the germline V gene. This CDR3 contains 13 residues. Trimming cost V 4 bases and J 3 bases; bases outside gene matches: 2. The CDR3 spells CASSRSGTDTQYF. CDR3 sequence (DNA): TGTGCCAGCAGCCGTAGCGGGACAGATACGCAGTATTTT.

V usage is TRBV6-2 or TRBV6-3 and J usage is TRBJ1-5; TRBD1 matches at 9 bases. CDR3 length equals 15 residues. Germline V gene lookup returns CDR1 MNHEY and CDR2 SVGEGT. The V segment lost 8 bases and the J segment 2 bases; nucleotides outside the gene matches: 7. CDR3 sequence reads: CASGTGTIGNQPQHF. CDR3 sequence (DNA): TGTGCCAGCGGGACAGGGACTATAGGCAATCAGCCCCAGCATTTT.

The chain has TRBV20-1 and TRBJ2-1; 8 bases line up with TRBD2. The V segment lost 3 bases and the J segment 7 bases; nucleotides outside the gene matches: 11. From germline, CDR1 is DFQATT and CDR2 SNEGSKA (reference sequence). CDR3 length: 15 amino acids. CDR3 amino acids: CSASPTSGEGNEQFF. The CDR3 DNA is TGCAGTGCTAGTCCCACTAGCGGAGAGGGGAATGAGCAGTTCTTC.

The V gene is TRBV6-6, the J gene TRBJ1-1; D ambiguous. This CDR3 has 13 amino acids. V shed 2 bases and J shed 1 base, with 5 bases lying between them. Germline CDR1 reads MNHNY; CDR2 reads SVGAGI (reference sequence). CDR3 nucleotides: TGTGCCAGCAGTTACCCGCCGAACACTGAAGCTTTCTTT. Translation: CASSYPPNTEAFF.

The rearrangement links TRBV5-1 to TRBJ2-1; TRBD1 agrees at 8 bases. CDR3 length: 16 amino acids. Germline lookup yields CDR1 SGHRS and CDR2 YFSETQ. Losses at the gene ends were 0 bases for V and 6 bases for J; bases not matched to a gene: 8. The CDR3 nucleotides are TGCGCCAGCAGCTTGGAAGGCAGGGGGCCCCTCAATGAGCAGTTCTTC. The encoded protein is CASSLEGRGPLNEQFF.

This clonotype appeared a few times. The chain carries TRBV28 and TRBJ2-1, with 12 bases aligning to TRBD1. Germline-derived CDR1 and CDR2 are MDHEN and SYDVKM. The CDR3 extends over 23 amino acids. J was trimmed by 1 base and V by 3 bases; bases with no gene match: 22. The CDR3 here is CASSLGFLIGRDRGRGSYNEQFF. Written as DNA, the CDR3 is TGTGCCAGCAGTTTGGGATTCTTGATAGGGCGGGACAGGGGGCGAGGGTCCTACAATGAGCAGTTCTTC.

This clonotype was seen only a few times. This chain joins TRBV28 and TRBJ1-6; D remains ambiguous. CDR1 and CDR2 from the germline V gene are MDHEN and SYDVKM. V was cut by 3 bases and J by 10 bases, with 10 bases left in between. The CDR3 covers 13 residues. The CDR3 DNA reads as TGTGCCAGCAGTTTTTATCGGCTCTCACCCCTCCACTTT. Residues: CASSFYRLSPLHF.

The CDR3 nucleotides read TGCAGTGCTAGTACGGGGTACAGCAATCAGCCCCAGCATTTT. Protein: CSASTGYSNQPQHF. The chain recombines TRBV20-1 with TRBJ1-5; D gene unclear. Germline V gene data show CDR1 as DFQATT and CDR2 as SNEGSKA (reference sequence). The CDR3 contains 14 residues. With 3 bases removed from V and 1 base from J, the gap between germline ends came to 10 bases.

The chain joins TRBV29-1 to TRBJ2-7; TRBD2 matches at 12 bases. Germline trimming cut 4 bases from V and 3 bases from J; bases unmatched to any gene: 4. This CDR3 is 14 amino acids long. The germline CDR1 and CDR2 sequences are SQVTM and ANQGSEA. CDR3: CSVAKGLAGYEQYF. In nucleotides, the CDR3 is TGCAGCGTTGCTAAGGGACTAGCGGGCTACGAGCAGTACTTC.

This clonotype was seen only a few times. DNA for the CDR3: TGTGCCAGTACCAATAGCGAGGGGAAGGGGCAGTTCTTC. This gives the protein CASTNSEGKGQFF. This chain joins TRBV3-1 and TRBJ2-1; the D gene could be TRBD1 or TRBD2 (5 bases each). The V gene lost 9 bases and the J gene lost 12 bases, with 21 bases spanning the gap. This CDR3 has 13 residues. Per germline, CDR1 LGHDT and CDR2 YNNKEL (reference sequence).

In this sample, this clonotype turned up a few times. The CDR3 is CATSRSTVDSNQPQHF. CDR3 DNA sequence: TGTGCCACCAGCAGGTCGACTGTGGATAGCAATCAGCCCCAGCATTTT. J is TRBJ1-5 and V is TRBV15, with unresolved D. This CDR3 is 16 amino acids long. Trimming shortened V by 3 bases and J by 0 bases, and 12 bases separated the two germline ends. The germline gives CDR1 LNHNV, CDR2 YYDKDF (reference sequence).

As DNA, the CDR3 is TGTGCCATCAGTGATCTAGCGGGAGCCATGCAAACCTACAATGAGCAGTTCTTC. Residues: CAISDLAGAMQTYNEQFF. The chain employs TRBV10-3 and TRBJ2-1; 10 bases map to TRBD2. This CDR3 is built from 18 residues. J gave up 2 bases and V 3 bases, and 10 bases lay outside the gene matches. Looked up from germline, CDR1 is ENHRY and CDR2 is SYGVKD.

The rearrangement uses TRBV6-2 or TRBV6-3 and TRBJ1-2; D gene uncertain. The CDR3 extends over 13 amino acids. Trimming removed 2 bases from V and 4 bases from J, with 8 bases in between. Germline V lookup: CDR1 MNHEY, CDR2 SVGEGT. CDR3 protein: CASSYEQIYGYTF. The CDR3 coding sequence is TGTGCCAGCAGTTACGAACAGATCTATGGCTACACCTTC.

The gene calls are TRBV4-3 and TRBJ1-3; D is unresolved. Germline CDR1 reads LGHNA; CDR2 reads YSLEER. This CDR3 comprises 16 residues. Trimming cost V 1 base and J 0 bases, with 10 bases left between them. The CDR3 loop reads CASSQAPGSSGNTIYF. The CDR3 DNA sequence: TGCGCCAGCAGCCAAGCCCCCGGGTCCTCTGGAAACACCATATATTTT.

The chain combines TRBV6-2 or TRBV6-3 with TRBJ2-3; 9 bases fit TRBD1. The germline V gene has CDR1 MNHEY and CDR2 SVGEGT. J lost 3 bases, V lost 6 bases, and 10 bases had no gene match. CDR3 length: 16 residues. The CDR3 spells CASSYRGRIETDTQYF. As DNA, the CDR3 is TGTGCCAGCAGCTACAGGGGGCGAATCGAGACAGATACGCAGTATTTT.

The chain combines TRBV28 with TRBJ2-7, with D possibly called TRBD1 or TRBD2 (5 bases each). Germline V gene lookup returns CDR1 MDHEN and CDR2 SYDVKM. The ends were cut back, 6 bases at V and 1 base at J, with 10 bases in the middle. This CDR3 is built from 13 residues. The CDR3 DNA reads as TGTGCCAGCAGGTGGGGCGGGTCCTACGAGCAGTACTTC. It is translated as CASRWGGSYEQYF.

The chain joins TRBV5-1 to TRBJ2-2; 7 bases match TRBD2. This CDR3 has 12 residues. Trimming at V came to 7 bases and at J to 4 bases, leaving 1 base not matched to a gene. Germline CDR1 is SGHRS and CDR2 is YFSETQ. CDR3 DNA sequence: TGCGCCAGCGGGGGGGGCACCGGGGAGCTGTTTTTT. Its protein is CASGGGTGELFF.

This clonotype was found many times. The chain recombines TRBV5-1 with TRBJ2-1, with 8 nucleotides matching TRBD2. This CDR3 is built from 16 residues. The J segment lost 8 bases and the V segment lost 1 base, leaving 11 bases of the junction unmatched. Germline V gene sequence: CDR1 SGHRS, CDR2 YFSETQ. CDR3 sequence reads: CASSLRVGTRFDEQFF. The CDR3 nucleotides read TGCGCCAGCAGCTTGAGGGTTGGGACTAGATTCGATGAGCAGTTCTTC.

This clonotype has more than one count but fewer than ten. The chain combines TRBV12-3 or TRBV12-4 with TRBJ2-7, with 10 positions matching TRBD2. V dropped 6 bases and J dropped 7; count of bases not matched to a gene: 15. This CDR3 region has 16 residues. For the CDR3, the DNA is TGTGCCAGCAGACCTGGGGCTAGCGGGAGTCCCGGGGAGCAGTACTTC. This codes for CASRPGASGSPGEQYF.

This chain joins TRBV20-1 and TRBJ2-7; a possible D gene is TRBD1 (8 bases). Germline lookup yields CDR1 DFQATT and CDR2 SNEGSKA (reference sequence). V dropped 6 bases and J dropped 4 bases, with 19 bases sitting between them. CDR3 length: 14 amino acids. The CDR3 here is CSATGGGNRYEQYF. The CDR3 DNA reads as TGCAGTGCCACAGGGGGAGGGAATCGTTACGAGCAGTACTTC.

This clonotype was recorded a few times. This sequence joins TRBV6-2 or TRBV6-3 and TRBJ2-7; 8 nucleotides line up with TRBD1. Per germline, CDR1 MNHEY and CDR2 SVGEGT. Germline trimming cut 2 bases from V and 4 bases from J; bases unmatched to any gene: 10. The CDR3 sequence is 16 residues long. The DNA for the CDR3 is TGTGCCAGCAGTTACCCCACGGCAGGGGGCCTTTACGAGCAGTACTTC. This gives the protein CASSYPTAGGLYEQYF.

The CDR3 sequence is CASSLARVYEQFF. The CDR3, as DNA: TGTGCCAGCAGCTTAGCCCGGGTCTATGAGCAGTTCTTC. V is TRBV7-9 and J is TRBJ2-1, with D unclear. The CDR3 loop spans 13 amino acids. V lost 0 bases and J 8 bases, leaving 8 bases between the germline ends. In germline, CDR1 is SEHNR, CDR2 FQNEAQ (reference sequence).

V is TRBV7-3 and J is TRBJ2-1; no reliable D call. The V and J ends lost 0 bases and 4 bases respectively, with 16 bases between them. From germline, CDR1 is SGHTA and CDR2 FQGTGA. CDR3 length: 17 amino acids. The CDR3 sequence is CASSLTLELAGYNEQFF. As DNA, the CDR3 is TGTGCCAGCAGCTTAACGTTGGAGCTGGCAGGATACAATGAGCAGTTCTTC.

This clonotype has more than one count but fewer than ten. The chain recombines TRBV5-1 with TRBJ2-1, with D uncertain. The germline V gene has CDR1 SGHRS and CDR2 YFSETQ. The CDR3 contains 17 residues. V was pared by 0 bases and J by 4 bases, with 17 bases between. The CDR3 region has the DNA TGCGCCAGCAGCTTGGTAGCTCTAGACCTGGGGTACAATGAGCAGTTCTTC. The encoded protein is CASSLVALDLGYNEQFF. Supplemented by reference TRBV5-1 and TRBJ2-1, the full variable domain reads KAGVTQTPRYLIKTRGQQVTLSCSPISGHRSVSWYQQTPGQGLQFLFEYFSETQRNKGNFPGRFSGRQFSNSRSEMNVSTLELGDSALYLCASSLVALDLGYNEQFFGPGTRLTVL.

This chain uses TRBV28 with TRBJ2-1; 13 nucleotides agree with TRBD2. V was pared by 6 bases and J by 0 bases, with 5 bases of the junction left unmatched. The length of the CDR3 is 17 residues. Per germline, CDR1 MDHEN and CDR2 SYDVKM. Here the CDR3 reads CASRGTSGISSYNEQFF. DNA for the CDR3: TGTGCCAGCAGGGGGACTAGCGGGATTAGCTCCTACAATGAGCAGTTCTTC.

This clonotype was detected a few times. The chain couples TRBV25-1 to TRBJ2-1; 8 bases map to TRBD2. This CDR3 comprises 14 residues. Looked up from germline, CDR1 is MGHDK and CDR2 is SYGVNS. Unmatched junction bases numbered 4, after V lost 8 bases and J lost 1 base. As DNA, the CDR3 is TGTGCCAGCTCCCGGGAGGGTTCCTACAATGAGCAGTTCTTC. It yields the protein CASSREGSYNEQFF. The whole variable domain, remainder taken from reference TRBV25-1 and TRBJ2-1, is EADIYQTPRYLVIGTGKKITLECSQTMGHDKMYWYQQDPGMELHLIHYSYGVNSTEKGDLSSESTVSRIRTEHFPLTLESARPSHTSQYLCASSREGSYNEQFFGPGTRLTVL.

The J gene is TRBJ2-3, the V gene TRBV20-1, with unresolved D. The CDR3 is 14 amino acids. Trimming shortened V by 0 bases and J by 5 bases, and 12 bases separated the two germline ends. Germline CDR1 and CDR2: DFQATT and SNEGSKA (reference sequence). The CDR3 sequence is CSARDPRSGDTQYF. The DNA of the CDR3 is TGCAGTGCTAGAGATCCCAGGTCAGGAGATACGCAGTATTTT.

J is TRBJ2-1 and V is TRBV7-9; D gene uncertain. V gave up 8 bases and J gave up 5 bases, with 13 bases separating them. CDR3 length: 13 amino acids. Germline CDR1 is SEHNR and CDR2 is FQNEAQ (reference sequence). The CDR3 region has the DNA TGTGCCAGCGGAGACGGGCCCGACAATGAGCAGTTCTTC. Protein: CASGDGPDNEQFF.

This chain joins TRBV5-1 and TRBJ2-1; the D is unclear. V dropped 2 bases and J dropped 0 bases, with 9 bases sitting between them. The CDR3 consists of 15 residues. CDR1 is SGHRS, CDR2 YFSETQ, per germline. CDR3 sequence reads: CASSFPRSSYNEQFF. CDR3 sequence (DNA): TGCGCCAGCAGCTTCCCGCGGAGCTCCTACAATGAGCAGTTCTTC.